The entry that follows covers one T cell receptor (beta chain) sequence. These data originate in a study of blood T cell repertoires in COVID-19. Study as a whole: The study drew acute and convalescent COVID-19 samples from the United States, Italy and Spain. Sources were T cells, B-cell-depleted T cells, or PBMCs; the material itself was cDNA or gDNA.

Original handling: Estimates of nucleated cell counts were drawn from the amplification of reference gene primers. TCRdb's table, derived via immunoSEQ multiplex PCR, lists solely in-frame clones and lacks some. V and J calls and clone size are given by that table; D and trimming were obtained from the DNA. The sample carries 80,000 to 100,000 clones, about 80% recorded once. Germline assignment: CDR1 SGHNT and CDR2 YENEEA. CDR3 length: 16 amino acids. Trimming stripped 5 bases from V and 0 bases from J, with 11 bases between. The clonotype comes from a man in his 70s with active or convalescent COVID-19. The specimen was peripheral blood. The chain joins TRBV11-3 to TRBJ2-6, with D maybe TRBD2 (7 bases). The CDR3 DNA reads as TGTGCCAGCAGCCGAGGGGGGGGCTCTGGGGCCAACGTCCTGACTTTC. It specifies CASSRGGGSGANVLTF.